This T cell receptor (beta chain) is from a study of T cells in Graves' hyperthyroidism and ophthalmopathy (dated 2019 in TCRdb). Regarding the study in general: Peripheral blood was collected at initial diagnosis, before any treatment. A discovery cohort of around 100 patients, roughly 40 with Graves' ophthalmopathy and fewer than 65 with stable Graves' hyperthyroidism, was used to find distinguishing TCR V-J signatures. An independent validation cohort of some 18 hyperthyroidism patients and approximately 17 patients who later progressed to ophthalmopathy tested prospective prediction of ophthalmopathy. For training and testing, the 95 to 100 patients in the discovery cohort were randomly divided in a 7:3 ratio. Thyroid tissue and blood T-cell repertoires from about 6 Graves' hyperthyroidism patients were also compared in the study. Following sampling, methimazole starting at 30 mg daily was given to hyperthyroidism patients, and high-dose intravenous methylprednisolone was given to ophthalmopathy patients. The paper reports TCR Vbeta CDR3 sequencing of approximately 130 peripheral blood samples: 40 or so ophthalmopathy, about 75 hyperthyroidism and approximately 17 progressor patients.

Ophthalmopathy patients had moderately to severely active disease, Clinical Activity Score of at least 3, NOSPECS grade of at least 4, and duration under 3 months. The study excluded patients with uncontrolled infections, other autoimmune diseases, pregnancy or lactation. Diagnoses relied on clinical symptoms, serum thyroxine and TRAb, thyroid ultrasound and orbital computed tomography. PBMCs were separated from 8 to 10 ml of fresh peripheral blood using Ficoll-Paque density gradient centrifugation. Total RNA was extracted using Trizol reagent, and RNA quality was assessed on an Agilent 2100 Bioanalyzer. The TCR beta CDR3 regions were amplified from the RNA transcripts. For the first round of RT-PCR on the TCR CDR3, the HTBI primer set was used together with the Qiagen OneStep RT-PCR kit. Libraries were constructed in a second round of multiplex PCR, after which size selection and purification were carried out. Libraries were sequenced paired-end with 100 bp reads on an Illumina HiSeq2000. The authors processed their data as follows. SOAPnuke was used to process the raw data, with reads discarded if the reads contained adapters or uncalled bases, had a mean Phred below 15, or lacked an exact constant-primer or identifier match. COPE v1.2.5 was used to merge high-quality paired reads, and clonotypes were defined as unique nucleotide sequences. Clonotypes were aligned to IMGT TRBV, TRBD and TRBJ reference segments using MiTCR v1.1. Only V-J combinations with frequency above 0.0001, covering 99.2% of repertoires, were analysed. A TCS score was defined as the ratio of F50 (clonal expansion) to E x V (chaos), with BLOSUM62-based TCRdist applied between CDR3 peptides within each V-J. Welch's t-statistics and random forest reduced around 550 V-J features to under 15, which were used in a naive Bayes classifier (R e1071). TCRdb trimmed the raw reads at Q25, called clones with MiXCR and kept productive beta chains. Each entry merges the rows of one CDR3 protein and shows their most common DNA and genes. TCRdb assigned the V and J calls; the authors' analysis was not used. The sample records some 570,000 distinct CDR3 sequences, 13% to 15% of which are singletons. The ten biggest clones cover less than 9% of the sample.

The CDR3 spans 16 residues, from the cysteine through the phenylalanine. Only CDR3 DNA remains: 48 bases, in frame from the first base. CDR1 SGHDT and CDR2 YYEEEE were looked up in the germline V gene. Clipping removes 0 bases from V and 4 bases from J, with 9 as the unmatched junction base count. A remark on this clonotype: Its antigen has not been determined. Per-base qualities were not stored, and no clone one base away is much larger.

What the research found in general, with its limitations: Ophthalmopathy was separated from stable hyperthyroidism by a 13 V-J signature model, with around 88% sensitivity and around 81% specificity obtained in cross-validation and 80%/75% obtained in testing. Most expanded thyroid clonotypes (frequency above 0.001) were also detected in blood, suggesting blood repertoires may reflect thyroid immune responses. Sample size was not statistically predetermined, and blinding of investigators to group allocation was not performed. During validation, the model predicted progression to ophthalmopathy a median of around six months ahead of onset, with more than 55% sensitivity and less than 85% specificity.

Material for sequencing was blood. The receptor was derived from a woman between 18 and 29 years old with Graves' ophthalmopathy. The V gene is TRBV5-6 and the J gene is TRBJ2-5, with 7 bases aligning to TRBD2. The nucleotide sequence is TGTGCCAGCAGCTTGGTATGGGCGGGAGCCGGAGAGACCCAGTACTTC. It encodes CASSLVWAGAGETQYF.